These 22 T cell receptor beta chains originate from one sample sequenced in a study (dated by TCRdb to 2015 to 2016). Library preparation used RT-PCR. For sequencing, an Illumina MiSeq was employed. TCRdb redid the processing of the public reads, applying fastp at Q25 and MiXCR, and retained in-frame beta chains. Rows with one shared CDR3 protein collapse into an entry with the most common genes and DNA. This sample comprises about 680,000 distinct CDR3 sequences, 11% to 15% of them detected only once. The ten top clones hold 3.6% of the sample. The sequenced material came from memory CD4+ T cells from blood. The receptor set was obtained from a female donor in good health, serving as a healthy control.

Ten or more counts support this clonotype. This rearrangement joins TRBV28 to TRBJ2-4, with unresolved D. Trimming stripped 8 bases from V and 7 bases from J, with 24 bases between. CDR1 and CDR2 (germline): MDHEN, SYDVKM. This CDR3 has 16 amino acids. CDR3 nucleotides: TGTGCCAGCGAGCCCCAACGGGCAGGACGTAAGAACATTCAGTACTTC. Its translation: CASEPQRAGRKNIQYF.

Remarks on this clonotype: The germline gene is not matched at one end of the junction; a read error may be the cause. The chain is built from TRBV7-7 and TRBJ2-1; D is possibly TRBD2 (6 bases). Looked up from germline, CDR1 is SSHAT and CDR2 is FNYEAQ (reference sequence). The CDR3 is 13 residues long. CDR3 sequence: CASSLLAYNEQFF. The CDR3 DNA is TGTGCTAGCAGCTTACTAGCTTACAATGAGCAGTTCTTC.

This chain uses TRBV5-1 with TRBJ2-3, with TRBD2 matching 10 bases. Germline V gene lookup returns CDR1 SGHRS and CDR2 YFSETQ. CDR3 length: 16 amino acids. Trimming removed 4 bases from V and 0 bases from J; junction bases left unmatched: 5. The CDR3, as DNA: TGCGCCAGCAGCACTAGCGGGGACGATAGCACAGATACGCAGTATTTT. Residues: CASSTSGDDSTDTQYF.

In this sample, this clonotype turned up many times. The chain couples TRBV7-2 to TRBJ1-2; the match to TRBD1 covers 11 bases. Germline CDR1 is SGHTA and CDR2 is FQGNSA. The J segment lost 7 bases and the V segment lost 5 bases, leaving 9 bases of the junction unmatched. The CDR3 totals 15 residues. Here the CDR3 DNA reads TGTGCCAGCAGCCCACAAGGACAGGGGGCTTCTGGCTACACCTTC. It is translated as CASSPQGQGASGYTF.

This clonotype was seen ten or more times. This chain links TRBV7-2 with TRBJ2-7; a weak D match, TRBD2 (6 bases). The CDR3 totals 14 residues. The V end lost 4 bases, the J end lost 4 bases, and 14 bases lay between the germline ends. CDR1 and CDR2 from the germline V gene are SGHTA and FQGNSA. The CDR3 is CASSSPGTSYEQYF. CDR3 DNA: TGTGCCAGCAGCTCCCCCGGGACTTCTTACGAGCAGTACTTC.

J is TRBJ2-5 and V is TRBV28; 8 bases are a match to TRBD2. Trimming took 7 bases from V and 2 from J; bases not matched to a gene: 9. This CDR3 contains 15 residues. Germline-derived CDR1 and CDR2 are MDHEN and SYDVKM. The CDR3 reads CASTPPGGDQETQYF. For the CDR3, the DNA is TGTGCCAGCACTCCGCCCGGGGGGGATCAAGAGACCCAGTACTTC.

This clonotype came up many times. The J gene is TRBJ1-1, the V gene TRBV12-3 or TRBV12-4; D gene uncertain. V was clipped by 3 bases and J by 0 bases, with 5 bases between them. The CDR3 extends over 13 amino acids. The CDR3 coding sequence is TGTGCCAGCAGTTTTCAGATGAACACTGAAGCTTTCTTT. Its protein is CASSFQMNTEAFF.

This clonotype has just a few counts. V usage is TRBV4-2 and J usage is TRBJ2-3, with D uncertain. Per the germline V gene, CDR1 is LGHNA and CDR2 is YNFKEQ. The CDR3 extends over 14 amino acids. V shed 0 bases and J shed 6 bases, with 10 bases lying between them. The CDR3 sequence: CASSQEARGDTQYF. The CDR3 DNA is TGTGCCAGCAGCCAAGAGGCCCGAGGTGATACGCAGTATTTT.

This clonotype occurred a few times. The chain uses TRBV11-2 and TRBJ1-2, with D unresolved. V lost 0 bases, J lost 5 bases, and 7 bases lay in between. The CDR3 loop spans 13 amino acids. Looked up from germline, CDR1 is SGHAT and CDR2 is FQNNGV. The CDR3 is CASSLDADYGYTF. The CDR3 DNA is TGTGCCAGCAGCTTAGATGCTGATTATGGCTACACCTTC.

This clonotype was seen a few times. The chain couples TRBV20-1 to TRBJ2-7, with D perhaps matching TRBD1 or TRBD2 (5 bases each). Germline V gene sequence: CDR1 DFQATT, CDR2 SNEGSKA (reference sequence). This CDR3 region has 15 residues. V dropped 6 bases and J dropped 0 bases, with 18 bases sitting between them. The CDR3 here is CSAIWGPKSSYEQYF. The CDR3 region has the DNA TGCAGTGCCATATGGGGACCAAAGAGCTCCTACGAGCAGTACTTC.

This clonotype came up many times. The chain joins TRBV7-6 to TRBJ2-5; 14 bases are a match to TRBD2. Germline CDR1 and CDR2: SGHVS and FNYEAQ. Trimming removed 0 bases from V and 5 bases from J; junction bases left unmatched: 2. This CDR3 contains 16 residues. The CDR3 loop is CASSLAGLAGVETQYF. The CDR3 bases are TGTGCCAGCAGCTTAGCGGGACTAGCGGGAGTGGAGACCCAGTACTTC. The variable domain in full, completed from reference TRBV7-6 and TRBJ2-5, reads GAGVSQSPRYKVTKRGQDVALRCDPISGHVSLYWYRQALGQGPEFLTYFNYEAQQDKSGLPNDRFSAERPEGSISTLTIQRTEQRDSAMYRCASSLAGLAGVETQYFGPGTRLLVL.

In its sample, this clonotype was seen a few times. The rearrangement uses TRBV11-2 and TRBJ2-3; 16 nucleotides align to TRBD2. Germline CDR1 SGHAT, CDR2 FQNNGV. The CDR3 consists of 22 residues. Trimming cost V 0 bases and J 2 bases; bases outside gene matches: 14. CDR3: CASSLDSLGLAGGPHFTDTQYF. Written as DNA, the CDR3 is TGTGCCAGCAGCTTAGACTCCCTGGGACTAGCGGGAGGGCCCCACTTCACAGATACGCAGTATTTT.

This clonotype was seen only a few times. The rearrangement links TRBV3-1 to TRBJ1-4; D unclear. V was cut by 1 base and J by 12 bases, with 15 bases left in between. CDR3 length: 14 residues. The germline V gene has CDR1 LGHDT and CDR2 YNNKEL (reference sequence). The CDR3 is CASSQGRTAVELFF. CDR3 nucleotides: TGTGCCAGCAGCCAAGGGAGAACAGCCGTTGAACTGTTTTTT.

This chain joins TRBV6-2 or TRBV6-3 and TRBJ1-1; TRBD1 might be the D (5 bases). CDR3 length: 17 residues. V gave up 2 bases and J gave up 6 bases, with 22 bases separating them. Germline V CDR1 and CDR2: MNHEY, SVGEGT. The CDR3 DNA is TGTGCCAGCAGTTACCCCTCGACAGCATGGCGTCAGCCTGAAGCTTTCTTT. Protein: CASSYPSTAWRQPEAFF.

This clonotype occurred a few times. The CDR3 is CASSYQGRDTEAFF. The CDR3 DNA is TGTGCCAGCAGTTACCAGGGAAGAGACACTGAAGCTTTCTTT. The V and J genes are TRBV6-5 and TRBJ1-1; D is possibly TRBD1 (5 bases). CDR3 size: 14 residues. Germline CDR1 is MNHEY and CDR2 is SVGAGI. Trimming pared 2 bases from V and 3 bases from J, leaving 10 bases between.

This clonotype was counted ten times or more. This rearrangement joins TRBV20-1 to TRBJ2-7, with 10 bases matching TRBD2. Trimming took 3 bases from V and 0 from J; bases not matched to a gene: 5. The CDR3 runs 15 residues. Germline V gives CDR1 DFQATT, CDR2 SNEGSKA (reference sequence). The CDR3, as DNA: TGCAGTGCTAGTGGCGGACTAGCGGTCTCCTACGAGCAGTACTTC. This sequence encodes CSASGGLAVSYEQYF.

Ten or more counts support this clonotype. This chain links TRBV10-3 with TRBJ2-5; 8 bases are a match to TRBD2. Germline assignment: CDR1 ENHRY and CDR2 SYGVKD. Trimming cost V 2 bases and J 0 bases; bases outside gene matches: 2. The CDR3 is 15 residues long. CDR3 amino acids: CAISEPGGNQETQYF. CDR3 coding DNA: TGTGCCATCAGTGAGCCGGGAGGGAACCAAGAGACCCAGTACTTC.

This clonotype was seen a few times. The chain couples TRBV29-1 to TRBJ1-1, with D hard to call. Germline V gives CDR1 SQVTM, CDR2 ANQGSEA. The ends were cut back, 1 base at V and 4 bases at J, with 13 bases in the middle. The CDR3 covers 14 residues. CDR3 in amino acids: CSVEGWTDGTEAFF. The CDR3 bases are TGCAGCGTTGAAGGTTGGACTGACGGCACTGAAGCTTTCTTT.

V usage is TRBV3-1 and J usage is TRBJ2-5; TRBD1 agrees at 9 bases. CDR3 size: 13 residues. The germline V gene encodes CDR1 LGHDT and CDR2 YNNKEL (reference sequence). J was trimmed by 3 bases and V by 8 bases; bases with no gene match: 4. The CDR3 sequence: CASCWTGEETQYF. CDR3 DNA sequence: TGTGCCAGCTGCTGGACAGGGGAAGAGACCCAGTACTTC.

The chain joins TRBV7-3 to TRBJ2-3, with 9 bases fitting TRBD1. The CDR3 loop spans 15 amino acids. Germline V lookup: CDR1 SGHTA, CDR2 FQGTGA. Trimming removed 5 bases from V and 4 bases from J; junction bases left unmatched: 7. This CDR3 reads CASSPTGTGSDTQYF. The CDR3 DNA is TGTGCCAGCAGCCCCACCGGGACAGGGTCAGATACGCAGTATTTT.

This clonotype appeared many times. The chain combines TRBV20-1 with TRBJ2-3; 10 bases are shared with TRBD1. The V gene's germline CDR1 is DFQATT and CDR2 SNEGSKA (reference sequence). The CDR3 is 15 residues long. Trimming removed 6 bases from V and 3 bases from J; junction bases left unmatched: 9. The CDR3, as DNA: TGCAGTGCAAGTCGGACAGGGGGTACAACAGATACGCAGTATTTT. Encoded protein: CSASRTGGTTDTQYF.

This clonotype occurred many times. The chain couples TRBV29-1 to TRBJ2-3; TRBD2 matches at 11 bases. Germline-derived CDR1 and CDR2 are SQVTM and ANQGSEA. With V trimmed by 5 bases and J by 4 bases, 5 bases remained unmatched. CDR3 length: 14 amino acids. The CDR3 sequence is CSVRVAGGADTQYF. CDR3 coding DNA: TGCAGCGTTAGAGTAGCGGGAGGGGCAGATACGCAGTATTTT.